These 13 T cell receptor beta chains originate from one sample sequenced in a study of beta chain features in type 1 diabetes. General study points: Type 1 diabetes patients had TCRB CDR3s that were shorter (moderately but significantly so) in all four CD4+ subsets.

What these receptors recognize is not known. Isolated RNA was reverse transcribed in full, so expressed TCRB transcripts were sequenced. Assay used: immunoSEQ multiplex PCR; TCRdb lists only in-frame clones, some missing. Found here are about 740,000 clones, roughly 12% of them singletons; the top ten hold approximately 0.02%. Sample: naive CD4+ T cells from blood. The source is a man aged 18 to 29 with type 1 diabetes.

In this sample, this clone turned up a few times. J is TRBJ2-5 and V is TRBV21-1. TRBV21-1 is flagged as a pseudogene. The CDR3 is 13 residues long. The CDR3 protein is CASSKEGGGTQYF. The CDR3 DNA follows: TGTGCCAGCAGCAAAGAAGGGGGAGGGACCCAGTACTTC.

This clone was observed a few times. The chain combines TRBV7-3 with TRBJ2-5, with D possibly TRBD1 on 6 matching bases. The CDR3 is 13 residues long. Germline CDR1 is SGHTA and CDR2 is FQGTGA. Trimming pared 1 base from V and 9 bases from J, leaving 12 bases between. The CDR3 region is CASSLSPEGAQYF. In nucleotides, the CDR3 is TGTGCCAGCAGCTTAAGCCCCGAGGGGGCCCAGTACTTC.

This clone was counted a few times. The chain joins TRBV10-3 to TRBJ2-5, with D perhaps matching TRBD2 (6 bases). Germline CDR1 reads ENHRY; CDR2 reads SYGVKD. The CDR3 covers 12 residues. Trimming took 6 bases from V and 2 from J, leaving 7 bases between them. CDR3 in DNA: TGTGCCATCAGCCGGGGGCAAGAGACCCAGTACTTC. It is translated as CAISRGQETQYF.

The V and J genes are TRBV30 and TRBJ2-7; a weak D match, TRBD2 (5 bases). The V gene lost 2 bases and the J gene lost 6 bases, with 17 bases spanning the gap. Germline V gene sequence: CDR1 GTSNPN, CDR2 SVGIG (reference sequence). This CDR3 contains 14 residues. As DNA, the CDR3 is TGTGCCTGGAGTCCCCAGCCGGGGTCGGGCGAGCAGTACTTC. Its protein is CAWSPQPGSGEQYF. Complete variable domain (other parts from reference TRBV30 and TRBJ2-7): SQTIHQWPATLVQPVGSPLSLECTVEGTSNPNLYWYRQAAGRGLQLLFYSVGIGQISSEVPQNLSASRPQDRQFILSSKKLLLSDSGFYLCAWSPQPGSGEQYFGPGTRLTVT.

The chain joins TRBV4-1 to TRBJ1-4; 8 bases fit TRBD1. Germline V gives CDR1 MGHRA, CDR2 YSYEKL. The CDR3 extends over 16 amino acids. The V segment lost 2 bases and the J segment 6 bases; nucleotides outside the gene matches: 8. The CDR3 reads CASSQQGALADEKLFF. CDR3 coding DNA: TGCGCCAGCAGCCAACAGGGGGCCCTAGCTGATGAAAAACTGTTTTTT.

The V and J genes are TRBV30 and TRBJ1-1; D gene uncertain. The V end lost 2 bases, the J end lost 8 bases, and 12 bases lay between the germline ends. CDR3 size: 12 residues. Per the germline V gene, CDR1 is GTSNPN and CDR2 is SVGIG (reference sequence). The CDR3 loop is CAWSWGGYEAFF. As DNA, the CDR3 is TGTGCCTGGAGTTGGGGAGGGTACGAAGCTTTCTTT.

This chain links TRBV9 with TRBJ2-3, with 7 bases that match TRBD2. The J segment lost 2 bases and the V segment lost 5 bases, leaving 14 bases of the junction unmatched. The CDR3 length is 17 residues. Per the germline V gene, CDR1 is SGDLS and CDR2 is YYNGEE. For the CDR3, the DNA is TGTGCCAGCAGGGTCGGACTAGGCAGTGCCTCCACAGATACGCAGTATTTT. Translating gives CASRVGLGSASTDTQYF.

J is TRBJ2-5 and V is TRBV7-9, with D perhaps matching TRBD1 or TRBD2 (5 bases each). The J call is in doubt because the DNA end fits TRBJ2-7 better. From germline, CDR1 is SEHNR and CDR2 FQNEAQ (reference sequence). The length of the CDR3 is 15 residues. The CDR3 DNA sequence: TGTGCCAGCAGCCCAGACGGGACCGCCTCCTACGAGCAGTACTTC. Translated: CASSPDGTASYEQYF.

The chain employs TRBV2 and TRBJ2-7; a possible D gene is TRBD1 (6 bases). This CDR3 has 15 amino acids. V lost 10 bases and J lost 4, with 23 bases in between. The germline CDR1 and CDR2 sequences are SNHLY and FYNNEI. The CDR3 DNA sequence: TGTGCCAACCGAGGGACACCGACGACTCATTACGAGCAGTACTTC. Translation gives CANRGTPTTHYEQYF.

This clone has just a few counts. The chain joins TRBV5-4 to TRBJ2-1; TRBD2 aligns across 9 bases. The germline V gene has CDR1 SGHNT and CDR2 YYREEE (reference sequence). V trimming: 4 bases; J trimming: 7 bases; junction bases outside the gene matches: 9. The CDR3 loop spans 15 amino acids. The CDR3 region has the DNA TGTGCCAGCAGCCCTCGACTAGCGGATGGGAATGAGCAGTTCTTC. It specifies CASSPRLADGNEQFF.

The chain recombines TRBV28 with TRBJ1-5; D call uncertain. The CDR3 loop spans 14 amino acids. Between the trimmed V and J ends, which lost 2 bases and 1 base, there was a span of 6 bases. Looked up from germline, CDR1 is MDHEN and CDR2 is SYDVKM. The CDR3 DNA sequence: TGTGCCAGCAGTTTAACTAGGAGCAATCAGCCCCAGCATTTT. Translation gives CASSLTRSNQPQHF.

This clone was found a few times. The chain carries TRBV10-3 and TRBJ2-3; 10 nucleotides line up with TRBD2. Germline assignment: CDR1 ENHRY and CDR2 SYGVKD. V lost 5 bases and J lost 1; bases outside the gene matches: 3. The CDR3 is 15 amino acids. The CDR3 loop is CAISSSGGGTDTQYF. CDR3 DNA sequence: TGTGCCATCAGTTCTAGCGGGGGAGGCACAGATACGCAGTATTTT.

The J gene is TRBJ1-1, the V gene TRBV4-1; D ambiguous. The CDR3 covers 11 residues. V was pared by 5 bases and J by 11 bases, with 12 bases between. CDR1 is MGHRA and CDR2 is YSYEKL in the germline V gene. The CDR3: CASSEGVVAFF. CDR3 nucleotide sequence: TGCGCCAGCAGCGAAGGCGTGGTCGCTTTCTTT.